The text below deals with one T cell receptor (beta chain). Which antigen it targets is not known. No clone much larger than this one lies a single base away; base qualities are absent. Healthy HIV-negative adults with no recently reported acute infections or vaccinations were included as donors. All donors were Caucasian adults living in Nashville, Tennessee, USA. The CD8 memory samples were a combination of magnetically selected CD45RO+ cells and CCR7-negative CD45RA+ effector memory (TemRA) cells. Blood was collected by leukapheresis, and PBMCs were isolated by Ficoll-Histopaque density gradient centrifugation and then cryopreserved in liquid nitrogen vapor phase. Analytical flow cytometry was used to check the purity and quantity of every magnetically sorted T cell population. Genomic DNA was isolated from each sorted fraction and quantified by UV absorbance on a Nanodrop 2000c. These data originate in a study of shared clonotypes between healthy human individuals (TCRdb year 2020). A note on the overall study: A couple of women and a few men aged 18 to 49 years were included in the cohort. Between about 0.94 and 10 billion PBMCs per donor were obtained by leukapheresis. To increase sequencing depth and limit assay-specific biases, TCR repertoire library preparation and sequencing were carried out by different laboratories using diverse techniques. The study deeply sequenced blood TCR repertoires of about 5 healthy adults to estimate repertoire size and the extent of clonotype sharing between individuals. Per donor, three plates each were used for CD4 naive and CD4 memory, two for CD8 naive, and one for CD8 memory. Results and caveats for the whole study, not just this receptor: Naive subsets generally had larger estimated clonotype richness than memory subsets did. Sampling was restricted to blood, and TCR repertoires in tissue are likely to differ from TCR repertoires in blood. Even with the large sequencing depth, rarefaction of the sorted-subset datasets indicated that sequencing was incomplete. Clonotypes shared by all four sorted-subset donors showed higher generation probabilities than non-shared clonotypes. Roughly 5% of naive CD4, 3.5% of naive CD8, approximately 2% of memory CD4, and over 0.35% of memory CD8 clonotypes were shared across four donors. Pairwise subsampling indicated that sequencing depth was expected to affect the degree of clonotype sharing among donors. The small number of donors limited the genetic and exposure-history diversity represented.

Using the deep immunoSEQ assay, multiplex PCR amplified TCR CDR3 regions from genomic DNA. Extracted genomic DNA from each cell subset was distributed evenly across all wells of several immunoSEQ 96-well plates, and each plate was treated as a replicate. For sorted subsets, roughly 0.2 ug genomic DNA, equal to 30,000 or so T cell genomes, was loaded into each replicate PCR. Purified libraries were quantified with a Qubit 3.0 fluorometer, sized on a Bioanalyzer 2100, and re-quantified with the KAPA Library Quantification kit. Every immunoSEQ 96-well plate was sequenced on a separate single-read 150-cycle Illumina NextSeq 550 flow cell. Regarding the original processing steps: The immunoSEQ output contained only junctional sequences without quality scores, so filtering could not match that applied to full-length reads. Sequences were annotated with PyIR, a Python wrapper for IgBLAST v1.9, using IMGT germline references to assign V/J genes and CDR3. Any read was removed if the V/J assignment was weak (E-value above 1e-6), the CDR3 was missing, or the read contained stop codons, out-of-frame junctions, or ambiguous translated residues. V3J clonotypes were defined as sequences sharing an identical inferred V gene, J gene, and CDR3 amino acid sequence. Percentage overlap between repertoires was computed as shared unique clonotypes divided by the size of the smaller repertoire. Richness of each repertoire was evaluated using RTK rarefaction, the Chao1 estimator, and Recon v2.1 estimates of unobserved clonotypes. Generation probabilities for all TCRbeta clonotypes obtained by the gDNA method from a handful of donors were computed using OLGA. TCRdb took over this immuneACCESS table, retaining in-frame rearrangements with V and J assigned. Such tables are incomplete; in checked studies, under half of the missing clones stem from an unresolved V gene, and the remainder is unexplained. V and J calls and clone size are copied from that table; D and trimming were computed from the DNA. The table for this sample lists fewer than 350,000 clones; around 86% of them were counted only once. The ten most abundant clones make up about 16% of the sample.

The CDR3 holds 17 amino acids from the cysteine to the phenylalanine. Only the CDR3 DNA is retained, 51 bases long and in frame from the first base. CDR1 is given as MNHEY and CDR2 as SMNVEV, both from the germline V gene (reference sequence). After removal of 2 bases from V and 4 bases from J, the junction retains 12 bases not matched to a gene. This TCR derives from a man aged 18 to 29 in good health. The chain couples TRBV27 to TRBJ2-7; TRBD1 aligns with 9 central bases. What was sequenced was memory CD8+ T cells sorted from blood. The cell subset or site label corresponds to: CD45RO+ cells pooled with CCR7-negative TemRA cells. The CDR3 region reads CASSLSPGTGSWYEQYF. The DNA is as follows: TGTGCCAGCAGTTTAAGTCCCGGGACAGGGAGTTGGTACGAGCAGTACTTC.